This T cell receptor (beta chain) was observed in a study of shared clonotypes between healthy human individuals (dated by TCRdb to the early 2020s). Some background on the complete study: The cohort comprised a couple of women and a few men aged 18 to 49 years. For each donor, three plates each were used for CD4 naive and CD4 memory, two plates were used for CD8 naive, and one plate was used for CD8 memory. To estimate repertoire size and how much clonotypes are shared between individuals, the study performed deep sequencing of blood TCR repertoires from about five healthy adults. To increase sequencing depth and limit assay-specific biases, different laboratories used diverse techniques to prepare libraries and sequence TCR repertoires. Leukapheresis yielded between about 0.94 and 9 billion PBMCs per donor.

TCR CDR3 regions were amplified from genomic DNA by multiplex PCR using the deep immunoSEQ assay. For each cell subset, the extracted genomic DNA was distributed evenly across all wells of several immunoSEQ 96-well plates, and each plate served as one replicate. Each replicate PCR for sorted subsets received about 200 ng genomic DNA, equal to about 30,000 T cell genomes. The purified libraries were quantified using a Qubit 3.0 fluorometer, sized with a Bioanalyzer 2100, and then quantified again using the KAPA Library Quantification kit. Every immunoSEQ 96-well plate was sequenced on a dedicated single-read 150-cycle Illumina NextSeq 550 flow cell. The published analysis was carried out like this. Because only junctional sequences without quality scores were contained in the immunoSEQ output, filtering matching that applied to full-length reads could not be performed. To assign V/J genes and CDR3, sequences were annotated against IMGT germline references using PyIR, a Python wrapper for IgBLAST v1.9. Reads were filtered out if the reads had weak V/J assignments (E-value above 1e-6), no CDR3, stop codons, out-of-frame junctions, or ambiguous translated residues. V3J clonotypes were defined as sequences sharing the same inferred V gene, J gene, and CDR3 amino acid sequence. To compute the percentage overlap between repertoires, the number of shared unique clonotypes was divided by the size of the smaller repertoire. Repertoire richness was assessed with RTK rarefaction, the Chao1 estimator, and Recon v2.1 estimates of unobserved clonotypes. Generation probabilities for all TCRbeta clonotypes obtained by the gDNA method from a handful of donors were computed using OLGA. Here the immuneACCESS table is served through TCRdb, limited to in-frame sequences with V and J called. Missing clones are a known gap in these copies; in checked studies unresolved V genes cover under half, and the rest lacks a known reason. V and J calls and clone size follow that table, whereas D and trimming were derived from the DNA. The table for this sample lists over 750,000 clones; around 96% of them were counted only once. Less than 0.3% of the sample belongs to the ten largest clones.

General study outcomes and caveats: Larger estimated clonotype richness was generally found for naive subsets than for memory subsets. Clonotypes shared by all four sorted-subset donors showed higher generation probabilities than non-shared clonotypes. Sampling was restricted to blood, and TCR repertoires in tissues likely differ from the TCR repertoires found in blood. Across four donors, about 4.5% of naive CD4, approximately 4% of naive CD8, under 2.5% of memory CD4, and approximately 0.4% of memory CD8 clonotypes were shared. Based on pairwise subsampling, the degree of clonotype sharing among donors was expected to be affected by sequencing depth. The genetic and exposure-history diversity represented was limited by the small number of donors. Rarefaction of sorted-subset datasets indicated incomplete sequencing despite the large sequencing depth.

Comment on this clone: The antigen it binds to is not known. No much larger clone exists at a distance of one base, and base qualities are not known.

CD8 naive samples were obtained by positive selection for CCR7 among CD45RO-negative cells, yielding a CD45RA+CCR7+ population from which TemRA cells were excluded. The donors were healthy, HIV-negative adults with no recently reported acute infections or vaccinations. All donors were Caucasian adults living in Nashville, Tennessee, USA. Blood was obtained by leukapheresis, after which PBMCs were separated by Ficoll-Histopaque density gradient centrifugation and cryopreserved in liquid nitrogen vapor phase. Analytical flow cytometry was used to check the purity and quantity of each magnetically sorted T cell population. Genomic DNA was isolated from every sorted fraction and measured by UV absorbance on a Nanodrop 2000c. The TCR was taken from a man under 40 in good health. The specimen sequenced was naive CD8+ T cells sorted from blood. The sample's cell subset or site label, in plain terms: CD45RA+CCR7+.

The CDR3 reads as follows: CASSVIVTQGRREKLFF. The base sequence is TGTGCCAGCAGTGTGATAGTAACACAGGGGCGGAGAGAAAAACTGTTTTTT. Recombination linked TRBV2 to TRBJ1-4; 7 central bases correspond to TRBD1. Including cysteine and phenylalanine, the CDR3 has 17 amino acids. Of all the DNA, just the CDR3 is kept, 51 bases in frame from base 1. The germline V gene gives CDR1 as SNHLY and CDR2 as FYNNEI. Relative to germline, V is missing 4 bases and J is missing 8 bases, with 16 bases of the junction outside any gene match.